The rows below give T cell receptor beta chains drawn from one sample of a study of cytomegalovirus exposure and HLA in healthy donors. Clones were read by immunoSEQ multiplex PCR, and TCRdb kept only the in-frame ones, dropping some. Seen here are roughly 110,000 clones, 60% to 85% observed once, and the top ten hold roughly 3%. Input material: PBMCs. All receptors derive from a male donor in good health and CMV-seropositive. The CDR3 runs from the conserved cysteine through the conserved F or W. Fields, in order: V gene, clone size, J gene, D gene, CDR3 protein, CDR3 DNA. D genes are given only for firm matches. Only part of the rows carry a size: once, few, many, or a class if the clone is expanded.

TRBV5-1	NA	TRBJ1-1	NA	CASSLRGGGTEAFF	TGCGCCAGCAGCTTAAGGGGAGGGGGGACTGAAGCTTTCTTT
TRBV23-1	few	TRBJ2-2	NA	CGPPRRNTGELFF	TGTGGGCCGCCCAGGCGGAACACCGGGGAGCTGTTTTTT
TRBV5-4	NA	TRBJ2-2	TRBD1	CASSSGTDRTGELFF	TGTGCCAGCAGCTCCGGGACAGACCGCACCGGGGAGCTGTTTTTT
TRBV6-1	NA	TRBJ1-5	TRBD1	CASSFGTGGHQPQHF	TGTGCCAGCAGCTTCGGGACAGGGGGCCATCAGCCCCAGCATTTT
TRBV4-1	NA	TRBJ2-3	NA	CASSQERGRSTDTQYF	TGCGCCAGCAGCCAAGAACGGGGGAGAAGCACAGATACGCAGTATTTT
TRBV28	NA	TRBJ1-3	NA	CASSFSFGTGIRNTIYF	TGTGCCAGCAGTTTTTCATTCGGTACAGGAATCCGAAACACCATATATTTT
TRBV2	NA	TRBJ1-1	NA	CASSGTGPNTEAFF	TGTGCCAGCAGTGGTACAGGCCCGAACACTGAAGCTTTCTTT
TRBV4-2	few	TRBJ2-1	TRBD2	CASSQAYIGTSDNEQFF	TGTGCCAGCAGCCAGGCCTACATCGGGACTAGCGACAATGAGCAGTTCTTC
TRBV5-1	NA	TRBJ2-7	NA	CASSLEGNSYEQYF	TGCGCCAGCAGCTTAGAGGGTAACTCCTACGAGCAGTACTTC
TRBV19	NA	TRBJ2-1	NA	CASSKGLGQFF	TGTGCCAGTAGTAAGGGGTTAGGGCAGTTCTTC
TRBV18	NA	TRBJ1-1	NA	CASSPTGPNTEAFF	TGTGCCAGCTCACCGACAGGACCGAACACTGAAGCTTTCTTT
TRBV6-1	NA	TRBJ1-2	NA	CASSEGIRVYGYTF	TGTGCCAGCAGTGAGGGCATCAGGGTCTATGGCTACACCTTC
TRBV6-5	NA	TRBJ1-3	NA	CASSYLGGIENTIYF	TGTGCCAGCAGTTACCTAGGGGGTATTGAAAACACCATATATTTT
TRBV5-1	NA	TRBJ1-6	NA	CASSLAGDNSPLHF	TGCGCCAGCAGCTTGGCAGGGGATAATTCACCCCTCCACTTT
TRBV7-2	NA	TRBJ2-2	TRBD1	CASSLAGGQGYTGELFF	TGTGCCAGCAGCTTAGCGGGGGGACAGGGGTACACCGGGGAGCTGTTTTTT
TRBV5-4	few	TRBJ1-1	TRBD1	CASSWTGKNTEAFF	TGTGCCAGCAGCTGGACAGGGAAAAACACTGAAGCTTTCTTT
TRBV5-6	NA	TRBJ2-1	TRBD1	CASSLQRQGAGEQFF	TGTGCCAGCAGCTTGCAGCGACAGGGGGCTGGTGAGCAGTTCTTC
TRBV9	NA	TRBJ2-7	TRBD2	CASSRGGQYEQYF	TGTGCCAGCAGCCGGGGGGGCCAATACGAGCAGTACTTC
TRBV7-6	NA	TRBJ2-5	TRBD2	CASSPYNGGVLGTQYF	TGTGCCAGCAGCCCTTATAACGGGGGGGTGTTGGGGACCCAGTACTTC
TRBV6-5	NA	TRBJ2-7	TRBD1	CASSYRQGVSYEQYF	TGTGCCAGCAGTTACCGGCAGGGGGTTTCCTACGAGCAGTACTTC
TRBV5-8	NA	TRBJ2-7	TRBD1	CASQTGRRYEQYF	TGTGCCAGCCAGACAGGGAGACGGTACGAGCAGTACTTC
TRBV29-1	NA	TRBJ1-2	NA	CSVGSRYYGYTF	TGCAGCGTTGGAAGCAGGTACTATGGCTACACCTTC
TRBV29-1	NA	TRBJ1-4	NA	CSVAGAYNEKLFF	TGCAGCGTTGCAGGGGCTTATAATGAAAAACTGTTTTTT
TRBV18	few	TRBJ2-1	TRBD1	CASSPSRDRGNEQFF	TGTGCCAGCTCACCGTCCCGGGACAGGGGCAATGAGCAGTTCTTC
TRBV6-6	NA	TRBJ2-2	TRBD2	CASSYGLAGSPGELFF	TGTGCCAGCAGTTACGGACTAGCGGGCAGTCCCGGGGAGCTGTTTTTT
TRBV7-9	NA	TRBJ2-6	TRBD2	CASSHPREGGRLANVLTF	TGTGCCAGCAGCCACCCTCGGGAGGGAGGCCGGTTGGCCAACGTCCTGACTTTC
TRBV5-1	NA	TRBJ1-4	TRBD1	CASSLLGQGANEKLFF	TGCGCCAGCAGCCTGCTGGGACAGGGGGCTAATGAAAAACTGTTTTTT
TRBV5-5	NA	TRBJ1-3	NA	CASETDSPNTIYF	TGTGCCAGCGAGACTGACAGCCCAAACACCATATATTTT
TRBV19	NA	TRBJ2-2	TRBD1	CASRAGTGGVGELFF	TGTGCCAGTAGGGCCGGGACAGGGGGTGTCGGGGAGCTGTTTTTT
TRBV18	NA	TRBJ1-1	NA	CASSPRGPNTEAFF	TGTGCCAGCTCACCACGGGGCCCGAATACTGAAGCTTTCTTT
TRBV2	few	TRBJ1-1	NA	CASRSGLITEAFF	TGTGCCAGCAGGTCGGGACTAATCACTGAAGCTTTCTTT
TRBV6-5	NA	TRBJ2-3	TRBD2	CATQAGTLYTDTQYF	TGTGCCACCCAAGCGGGGACTCTATACACAGATACGCAGTATTTT
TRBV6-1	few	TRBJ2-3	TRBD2	CASSDGTSGGTDTQYF	TGTGCCAGCAGTGACGGGACTAGCGGGGGGACAGATACGCAGTATTTT
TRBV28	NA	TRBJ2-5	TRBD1	CASRQLIGTVNSRRRETQYF	TGTGCCAGCAGACAGTTAATCGGGACAGTCAACTCCCGGAGGCGAGAGACCCAGTACTTC
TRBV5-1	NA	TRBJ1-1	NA	CASSEGLMNTEAFF	TGCGCCAGCAGCGAGGGACTTATGAACACTGAAGCTTTCTTT
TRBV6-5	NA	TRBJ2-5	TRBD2	CASSYSTSGRVEQYF	TGTGCCAGCAGTTACTCGACTAGCGGGAGGGTAGAGCAGTACTTC
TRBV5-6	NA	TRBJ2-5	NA	CASSRQGGETQYF	TGTGCCAGCAGCCGACAGGGAGGAGAGACCCAGTACTTC
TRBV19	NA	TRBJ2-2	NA	CASSIVGSWNTGELFF	TGTGCCAGTAGTATAGTTGGTAGCTGGAACACCGGGGAGCTGTTTTTT
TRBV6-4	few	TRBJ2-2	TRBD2	CASSGTSGSTGELFF	TGTGCCAGCAGTGGGACTAGCGGGAGCACCGGGGAGCTGTTTTTT
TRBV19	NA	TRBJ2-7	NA	CASSKGGSYEQYF	TGTGCCAGTAGTAAGGGTGGGAGCTACGAGCAGTACTTC
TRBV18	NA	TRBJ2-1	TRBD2	CASSPGTSGVWEQFF	TGTGCCAGCTCACCCGGGACTAGCGGGGTCTGGGAGCAGTTCTTC
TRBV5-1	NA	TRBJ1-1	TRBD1	CASSLALGQVNTEAFF	TGCGCCAGCAGCTTGGCACTCGGACAGGTGAACACTGAAGCTTTCTTT
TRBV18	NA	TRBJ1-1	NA	CASSPPISRSTEAFF	TGTGCCAGCTCACCACCGATCTCGCGGTCCACTGAAGCTTTCTTT
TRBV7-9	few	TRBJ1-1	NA	CASSLGRGQAFF	TGTGCCAGCAGCTTAGGGCGGGGGCAAGCTTTCTTT
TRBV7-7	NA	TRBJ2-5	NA	CASSYGGGEYQETQYF	TGTGCTAGCAGTTACGGAGGGGGCGAGTACCAAGAGACCCAGTACTTC
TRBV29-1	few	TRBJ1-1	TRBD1	CSVLTGGGNTEAFF	TGCAGCGTCCTGACAGGGGGGGGGAACACTGAAGCTTTCTTT
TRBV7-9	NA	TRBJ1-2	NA	CASSQNTFGEYGYTF	TGTGCCAGCAGCCAGAACACTTTCGGGGAATATGGCTACACCTTC
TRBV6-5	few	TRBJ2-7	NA	CASQQALSYEQYF	TGTGCCAGCCAACAGGCCCTATCCTACGAGCAGTACTTC
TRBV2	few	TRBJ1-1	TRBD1	CASREQGYTEAFF	TGTGCCAGCAGGGAACAGGGGTACACTGAAGCTTTCTTT
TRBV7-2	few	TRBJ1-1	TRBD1	CASSLAGQGTEAFF	TGTGCCAGCAGCTTAGCGGGACAGGGTACTGAAGCTTTCTTT
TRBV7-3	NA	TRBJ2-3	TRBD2	CASSITRLAGGTDTQYF	TGTGCCAGCAGCATAACTCGACTAGCGGGGGGCACAGATACGCAGTATTTT
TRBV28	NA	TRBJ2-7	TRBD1	CASSPTGVSSYEQYF	TGTGCCAGCAGTCCGACAGGGGTCAGCTCCTACGAGCAGTACTTC
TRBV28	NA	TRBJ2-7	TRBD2	CASIQTSGGAWEQYF	TGTGCCAGCATCCAGACTAGCGGGGGGGCCTGGGAGCAGTACTTC
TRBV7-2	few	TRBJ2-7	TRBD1	CASGTDPSYEQYF	TGTGCCAGCGGGACAGATCCTTCCTACGAGCAGTACTTC
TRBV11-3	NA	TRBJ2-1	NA	CASSLTGRDNEQFF	TGTGCCAGCAGCTTGACAGGCAGAGACAATGAGCAGTTCTTC
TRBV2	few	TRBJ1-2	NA	CASSGKQGLYGYTF	TGTGCCAGCAGTGGTAAACAGGGTCTCTATGGCTACACCTTC
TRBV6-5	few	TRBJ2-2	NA	CASSYGTGRELFF	TGTGCCAGCAGTTACGGTACGGGGAGGGAGCTGTTTTTT
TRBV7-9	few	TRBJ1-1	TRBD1	CASSPRTGEGEAFF	TGTGCCAGCAGTCCAAGGACAGGGGAGGGTGAAGCTTTCTTT
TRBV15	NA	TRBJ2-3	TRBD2	CATTPAGGSTDTQYF	TGTGCCACCACACCCGCGGGGGGAAGCACAGATACGCAGTATTTT